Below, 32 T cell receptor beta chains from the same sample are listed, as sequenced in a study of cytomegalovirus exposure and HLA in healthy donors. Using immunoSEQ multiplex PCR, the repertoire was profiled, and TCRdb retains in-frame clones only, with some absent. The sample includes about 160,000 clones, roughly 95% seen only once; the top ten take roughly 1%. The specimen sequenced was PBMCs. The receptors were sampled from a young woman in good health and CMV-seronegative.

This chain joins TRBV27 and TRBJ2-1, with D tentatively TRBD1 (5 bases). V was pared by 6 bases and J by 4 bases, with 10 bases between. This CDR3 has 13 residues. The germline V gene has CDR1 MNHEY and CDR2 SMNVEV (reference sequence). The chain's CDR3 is CASRPTVYNEQFF. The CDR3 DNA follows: TGTGCCAGCAGGCCGACAGTTTACAATGAGCAGTTCTTC.

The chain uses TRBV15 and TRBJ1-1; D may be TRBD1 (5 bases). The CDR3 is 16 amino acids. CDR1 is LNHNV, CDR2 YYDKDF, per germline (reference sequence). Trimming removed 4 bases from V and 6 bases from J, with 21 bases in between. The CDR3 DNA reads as TGTGCCACCAGCAAGACCGGCGGGACGGTGAGGGCTGAAGCTTTCTTT. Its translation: CATSKTGGTVRAEAFF.

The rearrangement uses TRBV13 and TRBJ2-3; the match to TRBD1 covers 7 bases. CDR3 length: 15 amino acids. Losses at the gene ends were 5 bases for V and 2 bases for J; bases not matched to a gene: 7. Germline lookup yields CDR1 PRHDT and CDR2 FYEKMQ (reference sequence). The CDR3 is CASSPSRGNTDTQYF. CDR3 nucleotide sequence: TGTGCCAGCAGCCCTTCCAGGGGGAACACAGATACGCAGTATTTT.

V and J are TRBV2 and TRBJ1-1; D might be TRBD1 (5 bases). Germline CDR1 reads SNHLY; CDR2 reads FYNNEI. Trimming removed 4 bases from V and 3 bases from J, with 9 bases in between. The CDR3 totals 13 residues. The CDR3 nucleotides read TGTGCCAGCAGTGGCAGGGCGGACACTGAAGCTTTCTTT. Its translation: CASSGRADTEAFF. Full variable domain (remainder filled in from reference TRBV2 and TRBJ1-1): EPEVTQTPSHQVTQMGQEVILRCVPISNHLYFYWYRQILGQKVEFLVSFYNNEISEKSEIFDDQFSVERPDGSNFTLKIRSTKLEDSAMYFCASSGRADTEAFFGQGTRLTVV.

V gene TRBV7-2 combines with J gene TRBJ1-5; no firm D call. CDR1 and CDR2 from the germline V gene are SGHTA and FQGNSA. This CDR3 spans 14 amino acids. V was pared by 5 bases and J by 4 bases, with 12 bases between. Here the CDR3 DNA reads TGTGCCAGCAGCCCCGGACTCCAAAATCAGCCCCAGCATTTT. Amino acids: CASSPGLQNQPQHF.

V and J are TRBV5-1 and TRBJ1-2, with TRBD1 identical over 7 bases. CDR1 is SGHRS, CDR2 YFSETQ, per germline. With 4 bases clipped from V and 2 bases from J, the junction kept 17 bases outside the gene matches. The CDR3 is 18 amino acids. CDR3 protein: CASSQSRQGLRENYGYTF. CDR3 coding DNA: TGCGCCAGCAGCCAGTCTCGACAGGGACTTAGAGAGAACTATGGCTACACCTTC.

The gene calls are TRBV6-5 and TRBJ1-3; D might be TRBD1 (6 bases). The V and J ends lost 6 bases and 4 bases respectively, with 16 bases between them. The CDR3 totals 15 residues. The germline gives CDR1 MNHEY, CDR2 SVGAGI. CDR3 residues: CASRPTPGVGNTIYF. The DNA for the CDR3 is TGTGCCAGCAGACCAACCCCAGGGGTAGGAAACACCATATATTTT.

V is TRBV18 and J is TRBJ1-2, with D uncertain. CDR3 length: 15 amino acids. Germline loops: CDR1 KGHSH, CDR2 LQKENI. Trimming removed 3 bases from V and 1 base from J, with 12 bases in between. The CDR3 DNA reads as TGTGCCAGCTCACCCCCCGGGAATATTAACTATGGCTACACCTTC. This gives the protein CASSPPGNINYGYTF.

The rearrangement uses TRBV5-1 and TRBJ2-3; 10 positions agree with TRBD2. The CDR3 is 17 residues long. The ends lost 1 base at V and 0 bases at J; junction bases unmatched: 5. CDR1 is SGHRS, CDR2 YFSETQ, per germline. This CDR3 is CASSLYGSGGSTDTQYF. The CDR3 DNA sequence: TGCGCCAGCAGCTTGTATGGTAGCGGGGGGAGCACAGATACGCAGTATTTT. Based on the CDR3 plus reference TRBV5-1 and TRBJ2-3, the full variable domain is KAGVTQTPRYLIKTRGQQVTLSCSPISGHRSVSWYQQTPGQGLQFLFEYFSETQRNKGNFPGRFSGRQFSNSRSEMNVSTLELGDSALYLCASSLYGSGGSTDTQYFGPGTRLTVL.

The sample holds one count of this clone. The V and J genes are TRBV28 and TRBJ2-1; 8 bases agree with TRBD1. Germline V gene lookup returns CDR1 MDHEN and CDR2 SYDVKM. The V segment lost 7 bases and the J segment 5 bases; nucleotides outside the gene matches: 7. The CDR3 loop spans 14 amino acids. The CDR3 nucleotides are TGTGCCAGCATTCAAAGGACAGGGAACAATGAGCAGTTCTTC. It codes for CASIQRTGNNEQFF.

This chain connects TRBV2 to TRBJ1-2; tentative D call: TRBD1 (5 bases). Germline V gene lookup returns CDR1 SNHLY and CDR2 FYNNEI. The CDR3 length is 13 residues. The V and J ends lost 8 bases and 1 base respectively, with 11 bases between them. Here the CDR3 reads CASGIQDNYGYTF. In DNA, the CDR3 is TGTGCCAGCGGGATACAGGATAACTATGGCTACACCTTC.

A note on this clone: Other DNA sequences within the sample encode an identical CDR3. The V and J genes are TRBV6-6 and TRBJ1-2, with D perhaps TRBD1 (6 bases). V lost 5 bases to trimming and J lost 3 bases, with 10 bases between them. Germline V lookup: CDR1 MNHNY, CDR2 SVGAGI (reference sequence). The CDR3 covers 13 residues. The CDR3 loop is CASSPTGDYGYTF. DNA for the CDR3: TGTGCCAGCAGTCCGACAGGAGACTATGGCTACACCTTC.

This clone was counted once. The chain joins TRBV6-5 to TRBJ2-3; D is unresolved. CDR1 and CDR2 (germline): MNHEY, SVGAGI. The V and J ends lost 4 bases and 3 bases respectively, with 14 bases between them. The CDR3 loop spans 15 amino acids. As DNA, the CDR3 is TGTGCCAGCAGTTTAATAAATCCCAGGACAGATACGCAGTATTTT. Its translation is CASSLINPRTDTQYF.

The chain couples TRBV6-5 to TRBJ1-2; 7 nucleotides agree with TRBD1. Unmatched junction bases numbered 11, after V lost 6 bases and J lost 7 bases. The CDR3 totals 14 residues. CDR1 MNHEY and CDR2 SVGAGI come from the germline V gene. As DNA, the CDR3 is TGTGCCAGCAGCTTTGGACAGGTGAACGGTGGCTACACCTTC. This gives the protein CASSFGQVNGGYTF.

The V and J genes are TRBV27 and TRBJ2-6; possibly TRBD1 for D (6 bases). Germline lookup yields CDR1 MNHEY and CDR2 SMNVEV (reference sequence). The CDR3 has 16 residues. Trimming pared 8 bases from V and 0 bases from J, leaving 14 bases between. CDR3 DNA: TGTGCCAGCCAACAGGGTGTTACCTCTGGGGCCAACGTCCTGACTTTC. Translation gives CASQQGVTSGANVLTF.

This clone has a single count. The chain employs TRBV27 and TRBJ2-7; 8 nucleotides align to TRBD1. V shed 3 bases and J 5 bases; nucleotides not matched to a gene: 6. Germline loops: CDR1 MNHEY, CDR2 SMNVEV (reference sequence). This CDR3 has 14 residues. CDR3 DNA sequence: TGTGCCAGCAGTTTGACAGGGGAATACGACGAGCAGTACTTC. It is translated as CASSLTGEYDEQYF.

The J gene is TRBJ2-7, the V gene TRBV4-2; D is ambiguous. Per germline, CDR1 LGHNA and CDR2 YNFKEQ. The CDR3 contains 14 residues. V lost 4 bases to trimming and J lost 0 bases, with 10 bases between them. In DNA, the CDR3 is TGTGCCAGCAGCCTCCCGGGTAGCTCCTACGAGCAGTACTTC. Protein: CASSLPGSSYEQYF.

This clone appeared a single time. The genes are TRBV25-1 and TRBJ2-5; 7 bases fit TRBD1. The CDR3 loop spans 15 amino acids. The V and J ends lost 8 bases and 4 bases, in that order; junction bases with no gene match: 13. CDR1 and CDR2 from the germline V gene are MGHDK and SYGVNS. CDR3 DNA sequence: TGTGCCAGCCGAGGGGCGACAGGGCTGTTAGAGACCCAGTACTTC. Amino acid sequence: CASRGATGLLETQYF.

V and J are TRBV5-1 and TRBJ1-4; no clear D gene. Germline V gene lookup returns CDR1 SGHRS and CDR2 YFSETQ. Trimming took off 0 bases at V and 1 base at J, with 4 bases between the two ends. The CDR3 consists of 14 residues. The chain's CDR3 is CASSLAGTNEKLFF. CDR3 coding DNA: TGCGCCAGCAGCTTGGCGGGAACTAATGAAAAACTGTTTTTT.

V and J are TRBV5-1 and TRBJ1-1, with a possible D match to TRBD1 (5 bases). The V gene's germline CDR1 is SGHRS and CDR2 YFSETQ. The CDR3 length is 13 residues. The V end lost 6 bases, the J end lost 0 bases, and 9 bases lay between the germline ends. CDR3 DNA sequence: TGCGCCAGCAAGGACACCCTGAACACTGAAGCTTTCTTT. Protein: CASKDTLNTEAFF. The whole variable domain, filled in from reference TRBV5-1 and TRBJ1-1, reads KAGVTQTPRYLIKTRGQQVTLSCSPISGHRSVSWYQQTPGQGLQFLFEYFSETQRNKGNFPGRFSGRQFSNSRSEMNVSTLELGDSALYLCASKDTLNTEAFFGQGTRLTVV.

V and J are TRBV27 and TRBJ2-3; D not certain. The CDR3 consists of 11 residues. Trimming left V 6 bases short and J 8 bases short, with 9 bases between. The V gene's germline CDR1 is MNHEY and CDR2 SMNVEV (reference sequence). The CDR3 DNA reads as TGTGCCAGCAGCTCCCCCGGTACGCAGTATTTT. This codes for CASSSPGTQYF.

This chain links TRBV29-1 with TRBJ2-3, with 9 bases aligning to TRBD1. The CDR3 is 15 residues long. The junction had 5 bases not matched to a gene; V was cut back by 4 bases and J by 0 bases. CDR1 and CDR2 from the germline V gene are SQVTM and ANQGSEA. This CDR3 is CSVVGTGTSTDTQYF. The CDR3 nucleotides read TGCAGCGTTGTAGGGACAGGGACTAGCACAGATACGCAGTATTTT.

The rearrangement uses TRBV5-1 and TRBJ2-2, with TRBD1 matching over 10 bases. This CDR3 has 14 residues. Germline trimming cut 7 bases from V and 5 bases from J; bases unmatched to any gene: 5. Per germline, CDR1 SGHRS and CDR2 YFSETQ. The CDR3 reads CASCPGQGTGELFF. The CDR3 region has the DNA TGCGCCAGCTGCCCGGGACAGGGGACCGGGGAGCTGTTTTTT.

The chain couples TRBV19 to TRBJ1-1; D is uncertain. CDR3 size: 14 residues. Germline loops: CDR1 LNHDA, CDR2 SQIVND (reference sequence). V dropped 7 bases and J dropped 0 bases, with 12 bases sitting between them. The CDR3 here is CASISRGLNTEAFF. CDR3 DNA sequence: TGTGCCAGTATCTCCCGGGGATTGAACACTGAAGCTTTCTTT.

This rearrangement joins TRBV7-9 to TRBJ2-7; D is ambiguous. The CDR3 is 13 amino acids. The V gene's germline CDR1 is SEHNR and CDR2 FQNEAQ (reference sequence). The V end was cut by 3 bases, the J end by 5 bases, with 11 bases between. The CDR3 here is CASSFTRLDEQYF. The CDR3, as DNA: TGTGCCAGCAGCTTTACGCGTCTCGACGAGCAGTACTTC.

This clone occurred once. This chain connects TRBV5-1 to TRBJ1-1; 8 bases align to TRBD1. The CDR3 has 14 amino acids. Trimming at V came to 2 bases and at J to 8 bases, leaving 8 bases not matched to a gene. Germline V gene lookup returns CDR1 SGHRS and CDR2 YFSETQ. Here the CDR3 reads CASSLAGTGEEAFF. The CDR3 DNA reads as TGCGCCAGCAGCTTAGCCGGGACAGGAGAAGAAGCTTTCTTT.

Written as DNA, the CDR3 is TGTGCCAGTAGTATAGTTTTCGGACTAGAGTCCTACAATGAGCAGTTCTTC. Its protein is CASSIVFGLESYNEQFF. The chain couples TRBV19 to TRBJ2-1; TRBD2 aligns across 7 bases. V lost 1 base, J lost 1 base, and 7 bases stayed unmatched. Germline CDR1 LNHDA, CDR2 SQIVND (reference sequence). This CDR3 is 17 amino acids long.

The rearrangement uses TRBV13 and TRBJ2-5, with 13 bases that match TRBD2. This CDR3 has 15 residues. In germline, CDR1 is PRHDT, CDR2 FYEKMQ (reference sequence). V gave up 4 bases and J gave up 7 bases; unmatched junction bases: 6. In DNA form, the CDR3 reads TGTGCCAGCAGCTCTACTAGCGGGGGGGCGGGGACCCAGTACTTC. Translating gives CASSSTSGGAGTQYF.

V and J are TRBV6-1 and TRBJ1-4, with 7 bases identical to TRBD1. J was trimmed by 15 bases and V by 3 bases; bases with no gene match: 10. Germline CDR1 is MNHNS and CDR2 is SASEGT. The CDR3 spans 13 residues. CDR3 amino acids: CASSERSRGRVFF. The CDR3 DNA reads TGTGCCAGCAGTGAGAGGTCGAGGGGGCGGGTGTTTTTT.

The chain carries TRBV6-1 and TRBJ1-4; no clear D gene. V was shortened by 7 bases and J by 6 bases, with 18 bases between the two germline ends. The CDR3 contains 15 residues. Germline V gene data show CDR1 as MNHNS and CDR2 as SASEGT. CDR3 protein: CASTLPSADDEKLFF. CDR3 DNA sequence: TGTGCCAGCACTCTCCCAAGCGCAGACGATGAAAAACTGTTTTTT.

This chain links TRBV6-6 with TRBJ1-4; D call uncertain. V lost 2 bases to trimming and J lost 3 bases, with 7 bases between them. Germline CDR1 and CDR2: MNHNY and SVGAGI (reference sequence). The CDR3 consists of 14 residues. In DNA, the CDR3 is TGTGCCAGCAGTTACAAACACCCTAATGAAAAACTGTTTTTT. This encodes CASSYKHPNEKLFF.

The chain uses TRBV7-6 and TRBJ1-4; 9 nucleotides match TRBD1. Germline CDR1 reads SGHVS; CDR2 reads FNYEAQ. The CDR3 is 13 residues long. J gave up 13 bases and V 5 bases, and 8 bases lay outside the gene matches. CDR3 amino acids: CASSRWDRARLFF. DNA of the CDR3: TGTGCCAGCAGCCGATGGGACAGGGCCAGACTGTTTTTT.